This TCR beta chain was documented in a study of post-analysis software for immune sequencing data. The study, taken as a whole, reports: Patients showed TRBV5-6, TRBV5-1 and TRBV20-1 among roughly five TRBV segments more frequent than in controls.

This clonotype came up a few times. No antigen is known for it. V gave up 5 bases and J gave up 2 bases; unmatched junction bases: 6. The CDR3 sequence is 16 residues long. The germline V gene has CDR1 MDHEN and CDR2 SYDVKM. Unique molecular identifiers featured in each of the TCR beta cDNA libraries. TCRdb reanalysed the PCR reads using MiXCR and keeps one entry per CDR3 protein. Of hundreds of thousands of distinct CDR3 sequences in the sample, about 32% were seen once. Sequencing was carried out using blood. The source of this sequence is a girl aged 5-17 years with multiple sclerosis. This chain connects TRBV28 to TRBJ2-7; 13 nucleotides agree with TRBD2. CDR3 protein: CASSGPGTSGTYEQYF. The CDR3 DNA reads as TGTGCCAGCAGTGGCCCCGGGACTAGCGGGACCTACGAGCAGTACTTC.